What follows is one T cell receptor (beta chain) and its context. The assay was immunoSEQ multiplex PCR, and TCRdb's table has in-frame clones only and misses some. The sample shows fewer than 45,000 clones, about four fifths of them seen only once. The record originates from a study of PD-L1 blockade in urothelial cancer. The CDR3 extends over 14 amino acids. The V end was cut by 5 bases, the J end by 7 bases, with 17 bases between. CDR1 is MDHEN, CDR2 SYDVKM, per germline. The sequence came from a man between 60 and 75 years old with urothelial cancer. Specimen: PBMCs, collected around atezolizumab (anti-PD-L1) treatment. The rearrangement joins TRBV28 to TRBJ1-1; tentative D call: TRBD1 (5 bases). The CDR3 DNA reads TGTGCCAGCAGTCCTACACTTCAGGGCCGTGAAGCTTTCTTT. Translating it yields CASSPTLQGREAFF. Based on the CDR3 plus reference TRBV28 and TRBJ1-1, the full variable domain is DVKVTQSSRYLVKRTGEKVFLECVQDMDHENMFWYRQDPGLGLRLIYFSYDVKMKEKGDIPEGYSVSREKKERFSLILESASTNQTSMYLCASSPTLQGREAFFGQGTRLTVV.